This TCR beta chain was sequenced in a study of T cells in Graves' hyperthyroidism and ophthalmopathy. The study, taken as a whole, reports: Before onset, ophthalmopathy was predicted by the model a median around 6 months earlier.

Using RNA transcripts as the source, TCR beta CDR3 regions were amplified. The HTBI primer set drove a first-round RT-PCR of the TCR CDR3. TCRdb passed the multiplex PCR reads through MiXCR, listing each CDR3 protein once. This sample has roughly 110,000 distinct CDR3 sequences, with 16% found just once. V dropped 11 bases and J dropped 2 bases, with 12 bases sitting between them. The CDR3 is 13 residues long. Germline V CDR1 and CDR2: MNHNS, SASEGT. Diagnostic assessment was based on clinical symptoms, serum thyroxine and TRAb, thyroid ultrasound and orbital computed tomography. This clonotype was recorded many times. Its matching antigen is unknown.

The source material was blood. The chain combines TRBV6-1 with TRBJ2-2, with D uncertain. The sequence derives from a woman in her forties or fifties with Graves' hyperthyroidism. The CDR3 loop reads CAFEAVNTGELFF. The CDR3 DNA reads TGTGCCTTTGAGGCAGTTAACACCGGGGAGCTGTTTTTT.